The count of the clone carrying this TCR beta chain is one. The table came from immunoSEQ multiplex PCR; TCRdb's copy has only in-frame clones and leaves some out. Among around 78,000 clones listed, roughly 90% were seen once. The ends lost 7 bases at V and 0 bases at J; junction bases unmatched: 11. The CDR3 consists of 17 residues. Looked up from germline, CDR1 is LNHDA and CDR2 is SQIVND (reference sequence). The sample comes from a study of blood T cell repertoires in COVID-19. For the study at large: PBMCs, B-cell-depleted T cells, or T cells were the source of the cDNA or gDNA that made up the material.

The chain carries TRBV19 and TRBJ2-3, with TRBD1 identical over 9 bases. The sequenced material came from peripheral blood. The TCR was taken from a man aged 45-65 years with active or convalescent COVID-19. The CDR3 region has the DNA TGTGCCAGTATGGACAGGGGCGGCGAAAGTAGCACAGATACGCAGTATTTT. The encoded protein is CASMDRGGESSTDTQYF.